The clone carrying this T cell receptor (beta chain) has only a few counts. The sample belongs to a study of blood T cell repertoires in COVID-19. Germline V gene sequence: CDR1 SGHRS, CDR2 YFSETQ. V was trimmed by 4 bases and J by 6 bases, leaving 19 bases between them. The CDR3 consists of 16 residues. Measured with immunoSEQ multiplex PCR; TCRdb has only the in-frame clones, and not every one. The sample records fewer than 250,000 clones, 85% being singletons. The TCR originated in a man aged 60 to 75 with COVID-19, enrolled during active disease. The gene calls are TRBV5-1 and TRBJ2-2; tentative D call: TRBD2 (6 bases). The sequencing input was peripheral blood. CDR3 DNA sequence: TGCGCCAGCAGCGACCCAGGGTCGGGGGTCGCCGGGGAGCTGTTTTTT. This translates into CASSDPGSGVAGELFF.